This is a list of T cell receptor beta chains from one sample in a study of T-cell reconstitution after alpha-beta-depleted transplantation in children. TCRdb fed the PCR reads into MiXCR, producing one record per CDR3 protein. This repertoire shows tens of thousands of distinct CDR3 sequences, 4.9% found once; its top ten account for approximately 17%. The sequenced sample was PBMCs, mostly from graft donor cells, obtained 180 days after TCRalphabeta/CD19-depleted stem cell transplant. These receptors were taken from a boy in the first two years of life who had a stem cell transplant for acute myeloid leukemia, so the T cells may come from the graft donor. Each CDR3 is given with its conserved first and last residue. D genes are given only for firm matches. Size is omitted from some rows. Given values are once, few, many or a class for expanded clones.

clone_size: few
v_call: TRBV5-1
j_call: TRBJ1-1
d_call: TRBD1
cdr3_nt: TGCGCCAGCAGCAGAGGGGGCGGACAGTTGAACACTGAAGCTTTCTTT
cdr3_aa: CASSRGGGQLNTEAFF

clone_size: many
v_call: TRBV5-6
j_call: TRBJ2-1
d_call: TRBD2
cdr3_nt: TGTGCCAGCAGCTTCCCAGCGGGGTGGAGCTCCTACAATGAGCAGTTCTTC
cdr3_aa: CASSFPAGWSSYNEQFF

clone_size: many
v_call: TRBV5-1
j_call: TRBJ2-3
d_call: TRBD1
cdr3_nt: TGCGCCAGCAGCATCGGGACAGCCAGCACAGATACGCAGTATTTT
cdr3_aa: CASSIGTASTDTQYF

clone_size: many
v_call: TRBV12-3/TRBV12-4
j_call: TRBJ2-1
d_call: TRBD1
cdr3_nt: TGTGCCAGCAGTTTTCCGCCTGACAGGGCTGAGCAGTTCTTC
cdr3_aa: CASSFPPDRAEQFF

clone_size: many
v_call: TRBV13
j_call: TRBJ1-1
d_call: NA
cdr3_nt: TGTGCCAGCAGCTTCGGGAACACTGAAGCTTTCTTT
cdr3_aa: CASSFGNTEAFF

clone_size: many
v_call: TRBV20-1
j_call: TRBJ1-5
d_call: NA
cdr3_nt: TGCAGTGCTAGTGAAACGAGGGGAGGAAATCAGCCCCAGCATTTT
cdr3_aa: CSASETRGGNQPQHF

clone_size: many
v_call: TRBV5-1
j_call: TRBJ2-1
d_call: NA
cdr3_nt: TGCGCCAGCAGTGGCCCTCCTGGGAATGAGCAGTTCTTC
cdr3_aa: CASSGPPGNEQFF

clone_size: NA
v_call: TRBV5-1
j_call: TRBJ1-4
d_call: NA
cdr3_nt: TGCGCCAGCAGCTTGGCGACAGCAACTAATGAAAAACTGTTTTTT
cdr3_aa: CASSLATATNEKLFF

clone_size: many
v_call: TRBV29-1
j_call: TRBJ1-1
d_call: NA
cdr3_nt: TGCAGCGTTAGTCCTCTGGCGGACACTGAAGCTTTCTTT
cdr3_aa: CSVSPLADTEAFF

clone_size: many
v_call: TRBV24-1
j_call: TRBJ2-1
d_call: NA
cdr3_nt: TGTGCCACCAGTGATGCGGGGACGCACAATGAGCAGTTCTTC
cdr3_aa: CATSDAGTHNEQFF

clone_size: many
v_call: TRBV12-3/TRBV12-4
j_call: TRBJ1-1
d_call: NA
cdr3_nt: TGTGCCAGCAGTTTACAATTGGTGGAAGCTTTCTTT
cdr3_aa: CASSLQLVEAFF

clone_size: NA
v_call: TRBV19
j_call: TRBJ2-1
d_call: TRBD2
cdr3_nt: TGTGCCAGTAGGAGGGCGGGGGTCTCCTACAATGAGCAGTTCTTC
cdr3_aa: CASRRAGVSYNEQFF

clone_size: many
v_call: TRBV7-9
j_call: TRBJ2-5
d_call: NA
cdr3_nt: TGTGCCAGCAGCCCCCGCCTGTCCCAAGAGACCCAGTACTTC
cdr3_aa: CASSPRLSQETQYF

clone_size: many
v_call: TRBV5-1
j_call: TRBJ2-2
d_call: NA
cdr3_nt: TGCGCCAGCAGCTTGGGGGCAGGGGCGTACACCGGGGAGCTGTTTTTT
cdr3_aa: CASSLGAGAYTGELFF

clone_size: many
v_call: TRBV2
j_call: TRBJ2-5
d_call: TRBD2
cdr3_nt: TGTGCCAGCAGTGTCATTAGCGGGGGACAAGAGACCCAGTACTTC
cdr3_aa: CASSVISGGQETQYF

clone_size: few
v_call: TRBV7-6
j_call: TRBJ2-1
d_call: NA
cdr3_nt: TGTGCCAGCAGCTTATACGGACGGAGTCAGAATGAGCAGTTCTTC
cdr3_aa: CASSLYGRSQNEQFF

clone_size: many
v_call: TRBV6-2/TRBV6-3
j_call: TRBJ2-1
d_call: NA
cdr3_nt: TGTGCCAGCAGTTACCGCGGAGCTTACAATGAGCAGTTCTTC
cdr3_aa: CASSYRGAYNEQFF

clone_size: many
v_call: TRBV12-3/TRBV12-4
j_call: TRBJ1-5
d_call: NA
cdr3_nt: TGTGCCAGCACCCTCAGGGGGCCCCAGCATTTT
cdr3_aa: CASTLRGPQHF

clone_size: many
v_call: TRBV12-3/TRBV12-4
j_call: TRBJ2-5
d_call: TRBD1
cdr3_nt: TGTGCCAGCTCACCGGGACAGGGGACAATGGGGAAAATGGCCCAGTACTTC
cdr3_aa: CASSPGQGTMGKMAQYF

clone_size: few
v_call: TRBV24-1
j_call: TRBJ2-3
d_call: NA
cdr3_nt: TGTGCCACCGGAGCCTCCGGGAGTTCTAGCACAGATACGCAGTATTTT
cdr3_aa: CATGASGSSSTDTQYF

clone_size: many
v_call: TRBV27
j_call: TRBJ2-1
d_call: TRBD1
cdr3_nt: TGTGCCAGCAGTTTATGGCGAACAGGGGGCGAAAACAATGAGCAGTTCTTC
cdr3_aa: CASSLWRTGGENNEQFF

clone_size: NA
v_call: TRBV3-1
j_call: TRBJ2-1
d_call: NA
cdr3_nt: TGTGCCAGCACCACAGGAGTTTACAATGAGCAGTTCTTC
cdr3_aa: CASTTGVYNEQFF

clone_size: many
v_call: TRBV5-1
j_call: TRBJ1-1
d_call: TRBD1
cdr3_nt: TGCGCCAGCAGCTTGTTCCCGGGACAGGGGAAGGCTGAAGCTTTCTTT
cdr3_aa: CASSLFPGQGKAEAFF

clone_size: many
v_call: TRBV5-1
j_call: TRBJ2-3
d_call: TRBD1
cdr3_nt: TGCGCCAGCAGCTCAGGACAGGGGGGCACAGATACGCAGTATTTT
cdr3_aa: CASSSGQGGTDTQYF

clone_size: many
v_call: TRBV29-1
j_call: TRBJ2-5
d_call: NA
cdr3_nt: TGCAGCGTTGGGTTCAGGGAAGAGACCCAGTACTTC
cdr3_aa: CSVGFREETQYF

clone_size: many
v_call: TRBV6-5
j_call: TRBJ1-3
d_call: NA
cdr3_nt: TGTGCCAGCTACCCCCTTCCGGGGACATCTATCAGCTCTGGAAACACCATATATTTT
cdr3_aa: CASYPLPGTSISSGNTIYF

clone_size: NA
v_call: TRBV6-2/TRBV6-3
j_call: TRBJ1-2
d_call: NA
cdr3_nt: TGTGCCAGCAGTTACGGCAGGGTCTATGGCTACACCTTC
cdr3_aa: CASSYGRVYGYTF

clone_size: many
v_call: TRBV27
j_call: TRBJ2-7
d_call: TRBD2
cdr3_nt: TGTGCCAGCAGTTTATTAGCTAGCGGGGGGCACTACTTTAACGAGCAGTACTTC
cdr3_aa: CASSLLASGGHYFNEQYF

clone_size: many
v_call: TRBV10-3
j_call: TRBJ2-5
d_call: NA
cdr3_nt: TGTGCCATCAGTGAAGGCTCAGGATGGGAGACCCAGTACTTC
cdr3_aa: CAISEGSGWETQYF

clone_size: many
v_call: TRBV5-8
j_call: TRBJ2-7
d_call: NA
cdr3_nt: TGTGCCAGCAGCTGGGACTTCAACTACGAGCAGTACTTC
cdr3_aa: CASSWDFNYEQYF

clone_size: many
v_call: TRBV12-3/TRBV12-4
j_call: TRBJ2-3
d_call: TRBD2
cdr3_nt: TGTGCCAGAAAAGCGGGGGGGCGCACAGATACGCAGTATTTT
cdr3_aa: CARKAGGRTDTQYF

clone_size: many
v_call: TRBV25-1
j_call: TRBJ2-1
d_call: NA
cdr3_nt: TGTGCCAGCAGTGAGTCCTCGCCATACAATGAGCAGTTCTTC
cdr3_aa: CASSESSPYNEQFF

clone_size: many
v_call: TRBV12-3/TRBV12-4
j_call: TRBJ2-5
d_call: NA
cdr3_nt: TGTGCCAGCAGTTCTGGGATCGAGACCCAGTACTTC
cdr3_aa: CASSSGIETQYF

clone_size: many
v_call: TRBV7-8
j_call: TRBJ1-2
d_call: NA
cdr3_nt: TGTGCCAGCAGCTTAATACACCAAGCTAACTATGGCTACACCTTC
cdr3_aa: CASSLIHQANYGYTF

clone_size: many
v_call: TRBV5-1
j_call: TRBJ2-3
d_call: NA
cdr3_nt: TGCGCCAGCTCTCTTTTGGCGGGCCCAGATACGCAGTATTTT
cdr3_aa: CASSLLAGPDTQYF

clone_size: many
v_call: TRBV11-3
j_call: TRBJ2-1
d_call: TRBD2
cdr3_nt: TGTGCCAGCAGCTCGCGACTAGCGGATGGGAATGAGCAGTTCTTC
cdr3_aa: CASSSRLADGNEQFF

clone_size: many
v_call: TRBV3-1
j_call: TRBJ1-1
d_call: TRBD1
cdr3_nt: TGTGCCAGCACCCCGTTGGGACAGGGGGAGTGGAGCACTGAAGCTTTCTTT
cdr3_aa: CASTPLGQGEWSTEAFF

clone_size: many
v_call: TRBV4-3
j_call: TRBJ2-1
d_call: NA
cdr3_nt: TGCGCCAGCAGCACCCACATAGCGAGCTCCTACAATGAGCAGTTCTTC
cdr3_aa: CASSTHIASSYNEQFF

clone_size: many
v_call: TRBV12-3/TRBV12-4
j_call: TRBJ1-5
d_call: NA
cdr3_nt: TGTGCCAGCAGCAGCTCGAGTCATTCTAGCAATCAGCCCCAGCATTTT
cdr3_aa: CASSSSSHSSNQPQHF

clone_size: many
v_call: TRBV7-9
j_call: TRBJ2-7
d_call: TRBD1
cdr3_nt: TGTGCCAGCAGCTTAGGGACAGGGAAGAACGAGCAGTACTTC
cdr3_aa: CASSLGTGKNEQYF

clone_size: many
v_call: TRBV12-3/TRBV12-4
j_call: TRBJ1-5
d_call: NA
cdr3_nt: TGTGCCAGCAGTTTATGGGGGGACCAGCCCCAGCATTTT
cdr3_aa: CASSLWGDQPQHF

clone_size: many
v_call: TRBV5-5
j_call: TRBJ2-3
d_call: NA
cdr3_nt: TGTGCCAGCAGCTTGTCTGCCCCGCTGGCGACAGATACGCAGTATTTT
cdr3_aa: CASSLSAPLATDTQYF

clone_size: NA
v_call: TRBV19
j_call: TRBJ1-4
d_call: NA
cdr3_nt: TGTGCCAGTAGTCCCCGGGGCGGGGGTGAAAAACTGTTTTTT
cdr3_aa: CASSPRGGGEKLFF

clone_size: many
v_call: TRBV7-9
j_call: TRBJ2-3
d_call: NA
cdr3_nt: TGTGCCAGCTTGACTGGCACAGATACGCAGTATTTT
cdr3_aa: CASLTGTDTQYF

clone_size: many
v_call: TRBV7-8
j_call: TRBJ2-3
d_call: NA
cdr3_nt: TGTGCCAGCAGCTTGGAGGATACGCAGTATTTT
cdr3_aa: CASSLEDTQYF